This entry lists 5 T cell receptor beta chains sequenced from one sample in a study of shared clonotypes between healthy human individuals. Method: immunoSEQ multiplex PCR; TCRdb's copy keeps in-frame clones and lacks some. The sample holds millions of clones, over 85% seen once. Sequences were obtained from naive CD4+ T cells from PBMCs. Regarding subset: CD45RA+ positively selected. These receptors were obtained from a man aged 18 to 30 in good health. Some clones in this sample may be carry-over from other donors' samples.

The genes are TRBV6-5 and TRBJ2-7, with 9 bases fitting TRBD1. The CDR3 contains 14 residues. Unmatched junction bases numbered 8, after V lost 5 bases and J lost 6 bases. Germline lookup yields CDR1 MNHEY and CDR2 SVGAGI. CDR3 sequence reads: CASSPSGQGREQYF. The CDR3 nucleotides read TGTGCCAGCAGTCCCTCGGGACAGGGCCGCGAGCAGTACTTC.

This chain connects TRBV6-6 to TRBJ1-3; D remains ambiguous. CDR3 length: 12 amino acids. Germline CDR1 and CDR2: MNHNY and SVGAGI (reference sequence). Between the trimmed V and J ends, which lost 8 bases and 4 bases, there was a span of 9 bases. The CDR3 DNA is TGTGCCAGCCACGGGCAAGGAAACACCATATATTTT. Translating it yields CASHGQGNTIYF.

With regard to this clone: This sample also contains other DNA sequences that code for the same CDR3. The chain employs TRBV30 and TRBJ2-7; 9 positions agree with TRBD2. Per germline, CDR1 GTSNPN and CDR2 SVGIG (reference sequence). CDR3 size: 15 residues. V dropped 0 bases and J dropped 3; count of bases not matched to a gene: 6. The CDR3 is CAWSVGLAGSYEQYF. CDR3 in DNA: TGTGCCTGGAGTGTAGGGCTAGCGGGAAGCTACGAGCAGTACTTC.

This sequence joins TRBV18 and TRBJ2-7, with TRBD2 matching over 8 bases. V dropped 5 bases and J dropped 1; count of bases not matched to a gene: 7. Germline V gene data show CDR1 as KGHSH and CDR2 as LQKENI. The CDR3 contains 15 residues. The CDR3 is CASSTGGTRSYEQYF. The CDR3 DNA sequence: TGTGCCAGCTCAACCGGCGGGACTAGGTCCTACGAGCAGTACTTC.

The chain has TRBV7-3 and TRBJ2-3; D is unresolved. The germline V gene encodes CDR1 SGHTA and CDR2 FQGTGA. The CDR3 has 16 residues. The V gene lost 2 bases and the J gene lost 0 bases, with 12 bases spanning the gap. The CDR3, as DNA: TGTGCCAGCAGCTTAGGGGTTACGCTAAGCACAGATACGCAGTATTTT. This codes for CASSLGVTLSTDTQYF.